The sequence of this T cell receptor beta chain was determined in a study of radiotherapy plus CTLA-4 blockade in lung cancer. Study-wide background: Among enrolled patients, over 15% responded and less than 40% achieved disease control.

CDR1 is SGHTA, CDR2 FQGNSA, per germline. This CDR3 spans 16 amino acids. J was trimmed by 5 bases and V by 1 base; bases with no gene match: 7. This clone was detected only a few times. What it recognizes is unknown. Whole-study results and caveats: Together with interferon-beta, which increased in serum after radiation, early dynamic changes in blood T cell clones were reportedly the best predictors of response. Expansion of tumor-derived TCR clones was observed in blood after radiotherapy plus ipilimumab.

The repertoire was sequenced with immunoSEQ multiplex PCR; TCRdb's copy has only in-frame clones and lacks some. The data contain 100,000 or so clones, over 75% of them singletons. It was focal radiation plus CTLA-4 blockade with ipilimumab that patients with chemo-refractory metastatic non-small-cell lung cancer received. Sequencing used peripheral blood, obtained from a patient treated with radiotherapy plus ipilimumab. The source is a human donor with non-small cell lung cancer that progressed on radiotherapy plus ipilimumab. V and J are TRBV7-2 and TRBJ1-4; 7 positions match TRBD1. The CDR3 nucleotides are TGTGCCAGCAGCTTAGTGGCGGGGACAGCGAATGAAAAACTGTTTTTT. It encodes CASSLVAGTANEKLFF.